The clone carrying this TCR beta chain was picked up one time. Under the authors' procedure: Amplification with reference gene primers provided the estimates of nucleated cell counts. Produced via immunoSEQ multiplex PCR; TCRdb's table is partial and in-frame only. The V and J calls and clone size are taken from that table; D and trimming were inferred from the DNA. In the table there are about 190,000 clones, about nine tenths of which are singletons. CDR1 and CDR2 from the germline V gene are MNHEY and SMNVEV (reference sequence). The CDR3 runs to 15 residues. V was pared by 3 bases and J by 3 bases, with 7 bases of the junction left unmatched. The sample belongs to a study of blood T cell repertoires in COVID-19. Study summary: Both acute and convalescent COVID-19 samples were obtained from the United States, Italy and Spain.

The receptor was isolated from a man between 65 and 85 years old with active or convalescent COVID-19. Sequenced: peripheral blood. The chain employs TRBV27 and TRBJ2-5; 7 nucleotides line up with TRBD2. The CDR3 coding sequence is TGTGCCAGCAGTTTTTATCAGGGAGGGAAAGAGACCCAGTACTTC. Translated: CASSFYQGGKETQYF.